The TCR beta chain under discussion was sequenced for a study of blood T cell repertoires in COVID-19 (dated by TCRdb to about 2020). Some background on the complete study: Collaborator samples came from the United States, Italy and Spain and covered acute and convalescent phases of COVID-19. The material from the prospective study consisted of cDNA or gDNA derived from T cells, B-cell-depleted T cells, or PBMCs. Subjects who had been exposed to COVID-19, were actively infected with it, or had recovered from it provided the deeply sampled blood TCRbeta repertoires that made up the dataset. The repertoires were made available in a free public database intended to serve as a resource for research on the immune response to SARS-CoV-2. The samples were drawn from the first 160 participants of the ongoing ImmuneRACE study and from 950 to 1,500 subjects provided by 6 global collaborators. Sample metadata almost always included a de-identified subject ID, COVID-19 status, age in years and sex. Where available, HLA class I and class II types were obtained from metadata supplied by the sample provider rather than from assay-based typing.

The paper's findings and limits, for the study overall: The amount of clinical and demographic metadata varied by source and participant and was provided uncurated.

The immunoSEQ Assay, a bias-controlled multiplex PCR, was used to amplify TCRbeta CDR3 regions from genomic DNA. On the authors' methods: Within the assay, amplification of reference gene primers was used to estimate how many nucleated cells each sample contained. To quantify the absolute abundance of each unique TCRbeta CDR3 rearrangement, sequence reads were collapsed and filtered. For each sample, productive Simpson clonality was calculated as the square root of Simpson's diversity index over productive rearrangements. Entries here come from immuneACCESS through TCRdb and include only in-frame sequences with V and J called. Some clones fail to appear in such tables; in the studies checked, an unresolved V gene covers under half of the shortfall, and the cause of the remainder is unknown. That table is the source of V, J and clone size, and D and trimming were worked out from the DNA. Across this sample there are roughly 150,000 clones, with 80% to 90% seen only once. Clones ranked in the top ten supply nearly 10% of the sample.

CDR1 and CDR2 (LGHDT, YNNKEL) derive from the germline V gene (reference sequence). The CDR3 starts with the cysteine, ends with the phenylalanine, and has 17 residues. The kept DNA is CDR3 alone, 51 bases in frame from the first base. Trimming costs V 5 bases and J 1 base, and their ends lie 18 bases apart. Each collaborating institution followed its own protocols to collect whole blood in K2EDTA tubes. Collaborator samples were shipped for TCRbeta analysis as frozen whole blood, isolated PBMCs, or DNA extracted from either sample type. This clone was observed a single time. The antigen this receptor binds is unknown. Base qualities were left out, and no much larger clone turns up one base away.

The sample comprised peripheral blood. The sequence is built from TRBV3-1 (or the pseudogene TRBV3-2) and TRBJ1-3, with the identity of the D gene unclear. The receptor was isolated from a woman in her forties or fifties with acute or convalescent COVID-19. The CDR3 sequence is CASSSQTQLESGNTIYF. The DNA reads TGTGCCAGCAGCTCCCAAACTCAACTGGAGTCTGGAAACACCATATATTTT.